This TCR beta chain stems from a study of monozygotic twins with inflammatory bowel disease. Researchers isolated total RNA from whole blood without sorting T cells. The TCR libraries each used total RNA (around 3,600 ng per library). After re-calling the 5' RACE reads, TCRdb lists one entry per CDR3 protein, DNA absent. This sample contains about 450,000 distinct CDR3 sequences. This CDR3 is built from 16 residues. The germline CDR1 and CDR2 sequences are SGHDT and YYEEEE. The clonotype comes from a human donor with ulcerative colitis or Crohn's disease, or a healthy co-twin of an affected twin (not recorded which). V and J are TRBV5-6 and TRBJ1-5; the D gene TCRdb calls, TRBD1, cannot be checked with no DNA. Specimen: blood. The CDR3 region is CASSRDTGAGDQPQHF. Complete variable domain (other parts from reference TRBV5-6 and TRBJ1-5): DAGVTQSPTHLIKTRGQQVTLRCSPKSGHDTVSWYQQALGQGPQFIFQYYEEEERQRGNFPDRFSGHQFPNYSSELNVNALLLGDSALYLCASSRDTGAGDQPQHFGDGTRLSIL.